The source of this TCR beta chain is a study of blood T cell repertoires in COVID-19. Study summary: The origin of the acute and convalescent COVID-19 samples was the United States, Italy and Spain. The cDNA or gDNA used as material had been derived from T cells, B-cell-depleted T cells, or PBMCs.

It was during active infection that Seattle patients were enrolled and then longitudinally followed. V lost 8 bases, J lost 7 bases, and 10 bases stayed unmatched. The CDR3 is 14 amino acids. CDR1 is MDHEN and CDR2 is SYDVKM in the germline V gene. Original processing methods: From reference gene primer amplification, estimates of nucleated cell counts were derived. TCRdb's table, derived via immunoSEQ multiplex PCR, lists solely in-frame clones and lacks some. D and trimming come from the DNA, and the V and J calls and clone size come from that table. This sample has about 200,000 clones, with 70% to 90% found just once.

This TCR was sampled from a man aged 50 to 59 with COVID-19, enrolled during active disease. V is TRBV28 and J is TRBJ1-2, with 10 positions matching TRBD1. The specimen was peripheral blood. The CDR3 protein is CASASGTGVAGYTF. Here the CDR3 DNA reads TGTGCCAGCGCGTCCGGGACAGGGGTCGCTGGCTACACCTTC.